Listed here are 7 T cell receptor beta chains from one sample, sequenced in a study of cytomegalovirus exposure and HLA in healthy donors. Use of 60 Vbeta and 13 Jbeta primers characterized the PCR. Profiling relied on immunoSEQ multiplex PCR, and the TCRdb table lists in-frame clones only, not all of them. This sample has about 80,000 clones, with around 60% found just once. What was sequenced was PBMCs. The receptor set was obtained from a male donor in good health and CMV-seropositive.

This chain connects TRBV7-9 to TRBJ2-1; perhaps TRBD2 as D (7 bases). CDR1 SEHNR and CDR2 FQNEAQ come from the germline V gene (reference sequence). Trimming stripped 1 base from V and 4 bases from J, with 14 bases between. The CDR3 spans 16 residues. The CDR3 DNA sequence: TGTGCCAGCAGCTTAGGGGGGGGCCGACCTTACAATGAGCAGTTCTTC. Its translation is CASSLGGGRPYNEQFF.

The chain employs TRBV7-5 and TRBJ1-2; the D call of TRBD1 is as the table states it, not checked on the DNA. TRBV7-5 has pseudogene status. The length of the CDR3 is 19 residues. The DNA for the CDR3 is TGTGCCAGAAGCGTCGGGACAGGGGATCCCAAGCCTAGTTTCTATGGCTACACCTTC. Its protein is CARSVGTGDPKPSFYGYTF.

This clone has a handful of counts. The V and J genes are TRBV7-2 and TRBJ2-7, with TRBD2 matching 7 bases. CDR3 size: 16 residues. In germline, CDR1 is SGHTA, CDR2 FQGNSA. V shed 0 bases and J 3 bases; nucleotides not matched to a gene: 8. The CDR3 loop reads CASSLAGGRVFYEQYF. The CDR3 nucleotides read TGTGCCAGCAGCTTAGCGGGGGGGAGGGTATTCTACGAGCAGTACTTC.

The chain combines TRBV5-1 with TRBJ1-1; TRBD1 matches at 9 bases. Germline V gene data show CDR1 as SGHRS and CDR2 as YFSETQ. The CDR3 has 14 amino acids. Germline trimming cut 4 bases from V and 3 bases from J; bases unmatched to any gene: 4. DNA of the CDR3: TGCGCCAGCAGCCTACAGGGGGCCGACACTGAAGCTTTCTTT. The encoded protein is CASSLQGADTEAFF.

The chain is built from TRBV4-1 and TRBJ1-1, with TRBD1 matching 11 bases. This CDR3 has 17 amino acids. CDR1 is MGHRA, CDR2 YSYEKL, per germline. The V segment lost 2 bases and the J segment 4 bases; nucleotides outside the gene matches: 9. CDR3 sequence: CASSQLDPGTGGTEAFF. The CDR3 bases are TGCGCCAGCAGCCAATTAGATCCCGGGACAGGGGGCACTGAAGCTTTCTTT.

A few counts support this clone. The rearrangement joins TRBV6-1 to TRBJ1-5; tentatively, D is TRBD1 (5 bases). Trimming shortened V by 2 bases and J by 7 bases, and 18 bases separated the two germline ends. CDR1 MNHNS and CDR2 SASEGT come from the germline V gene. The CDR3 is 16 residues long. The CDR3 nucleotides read TGTGCCAGCAGTGAATTGGGGGGTCGGGGGGGACAGCCCCAGCATTTT. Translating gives CASSELGGRGGQPQHF.

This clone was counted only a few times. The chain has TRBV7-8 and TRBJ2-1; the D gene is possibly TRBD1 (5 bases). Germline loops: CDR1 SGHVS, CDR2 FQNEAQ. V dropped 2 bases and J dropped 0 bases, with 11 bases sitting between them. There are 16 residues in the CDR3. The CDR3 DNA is TGTGCCAGCAGCTTACACAGGCTCAGCTCCTACAATGAGCAGTTCTTC. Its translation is CASSLHRLSSYNEQFF.